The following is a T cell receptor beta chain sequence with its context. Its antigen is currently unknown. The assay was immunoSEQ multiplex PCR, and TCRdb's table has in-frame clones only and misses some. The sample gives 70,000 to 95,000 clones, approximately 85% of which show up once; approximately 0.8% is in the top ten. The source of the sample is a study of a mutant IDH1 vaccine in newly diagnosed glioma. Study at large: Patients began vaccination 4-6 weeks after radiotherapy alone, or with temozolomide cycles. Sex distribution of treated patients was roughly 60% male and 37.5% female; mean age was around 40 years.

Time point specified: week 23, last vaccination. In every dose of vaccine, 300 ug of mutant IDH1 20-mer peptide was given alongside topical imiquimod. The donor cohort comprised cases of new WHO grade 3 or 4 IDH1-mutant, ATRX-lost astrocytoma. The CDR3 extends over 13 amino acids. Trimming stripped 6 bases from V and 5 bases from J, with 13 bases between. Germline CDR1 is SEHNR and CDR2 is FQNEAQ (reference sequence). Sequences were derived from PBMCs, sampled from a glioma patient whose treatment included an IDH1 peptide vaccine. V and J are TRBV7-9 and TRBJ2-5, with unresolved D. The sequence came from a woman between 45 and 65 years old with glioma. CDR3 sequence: CASRLTSGETQYF. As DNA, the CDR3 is TGTGCCAGCAGGCTCACCTCCGGGGAGACCCAGTACTTC.